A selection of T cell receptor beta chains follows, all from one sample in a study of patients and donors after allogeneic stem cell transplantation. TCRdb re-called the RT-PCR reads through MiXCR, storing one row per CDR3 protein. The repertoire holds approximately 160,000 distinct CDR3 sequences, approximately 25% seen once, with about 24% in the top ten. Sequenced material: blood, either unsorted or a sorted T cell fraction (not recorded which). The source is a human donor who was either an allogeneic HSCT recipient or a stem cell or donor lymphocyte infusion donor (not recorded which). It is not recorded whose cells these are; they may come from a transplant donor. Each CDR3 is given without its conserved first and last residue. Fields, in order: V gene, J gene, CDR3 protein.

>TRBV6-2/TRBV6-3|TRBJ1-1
ASSSERPLNTEAF
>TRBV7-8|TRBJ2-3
ASSLWGGTPTDTQY
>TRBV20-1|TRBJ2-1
SAREGLAGPNEQF
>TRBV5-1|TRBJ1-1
ASSAGPPDNEAF
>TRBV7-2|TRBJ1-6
ASSLAGTGHSPLH
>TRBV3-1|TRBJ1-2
ASKPKLQGPYGYT
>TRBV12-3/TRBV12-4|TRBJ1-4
ASSLRGGEEKLF
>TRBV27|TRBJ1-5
ASSGGNSNQPQH
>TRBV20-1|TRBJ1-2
SAGGQANYGYT
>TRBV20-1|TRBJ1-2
SAREQGGRGLYGYT
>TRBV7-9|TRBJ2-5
ASSWTFQETQY
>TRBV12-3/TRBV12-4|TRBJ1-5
ASSLLGADHQPQH
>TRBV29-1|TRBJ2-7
SVETSGRATGEQY
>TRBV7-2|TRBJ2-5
ASSRKLSGGAETQY
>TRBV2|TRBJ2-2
ASKREYTGELF
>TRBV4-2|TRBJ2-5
ASRPSGGTQETQY
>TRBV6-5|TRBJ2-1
ASSYSTSGGRSYNEQF
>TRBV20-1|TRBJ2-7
SARGDWTGSYEQY
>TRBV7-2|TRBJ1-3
ASQPGQGHTIY
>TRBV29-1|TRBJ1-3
SVVESSGNTIY
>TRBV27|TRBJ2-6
ASSPLYGVNLPGANVLT
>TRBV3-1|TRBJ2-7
ASSLTGVGYYEQY
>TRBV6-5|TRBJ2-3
ASSYYPLGDTGTDTQY
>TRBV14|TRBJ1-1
ASSQRGLNTEAF
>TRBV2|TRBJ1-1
ASSFTGENTEAF
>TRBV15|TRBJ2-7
ATSRSTVGDSYEQY
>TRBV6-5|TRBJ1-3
ASSSSWDGNTIY
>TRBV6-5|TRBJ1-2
ASRSYQYYGYT
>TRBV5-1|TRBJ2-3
ASSLSQGVTDTQY
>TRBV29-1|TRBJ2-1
SVTRNYEQF
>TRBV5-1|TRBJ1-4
ASSLYPGQAATNEKLF
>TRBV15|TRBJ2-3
ATSRFRLAGSTDTQY
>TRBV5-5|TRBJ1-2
ASTAELYLNYGYT